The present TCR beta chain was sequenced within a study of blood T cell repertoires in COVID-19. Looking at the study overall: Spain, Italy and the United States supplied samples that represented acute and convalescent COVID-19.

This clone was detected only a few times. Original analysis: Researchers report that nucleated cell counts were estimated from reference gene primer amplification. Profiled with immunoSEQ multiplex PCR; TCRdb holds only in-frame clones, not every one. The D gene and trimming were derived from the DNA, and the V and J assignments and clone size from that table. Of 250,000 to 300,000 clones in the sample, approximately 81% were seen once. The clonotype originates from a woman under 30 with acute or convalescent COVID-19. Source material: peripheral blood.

The CDR3 here is CASSQDHDRFSGNTIYF. The CDR3 coding sequence is TGTGCCAGCAGCCAAGATCACGACAGATTCTCTGGAAACACCATATATTTT. The V gene is TRBV14, the J gene TRBJ1-3; D may be TRBD1 (5 bases). The CDR3 runs 17 residues. Per germline, CDR1 SGHDN and CDR2 FVKESK. Trimming removed 0 bases at V and 0 bases at J, with 12 bases between. Variable domain in full (rest from reference TRBV14 and TRBJ1-3): EAGVTQFPSHSVIEKGQTVTLRCDPISGHDNLYWYRRVMGKEIKFLLHFVKESKQDESGMPNNRFLAERTGGTYSTLKVQPAELEDSGVYFCASSQDHDRFSGNTIYFGEGSWLTVV.